A single sample gave rise to the 26 T cell receptor beta chains below, sequenced in a study of T cell repertoires in ileal Crohn's disease. TCRdb's table, derived via immunoSEQ multiplex PCR, lists solely in-frame clones and lacks some. The sample yields tens of thousands of clones, roughly 81% seen once. Material: ileal tissue. The source of these receptors is an adult with Crohn's disease.

V usage is TRBV6-5 and J usage is TRBJ1-2, with a tentative D call TRBD1 (5 bases). The V end was cut by 7 bases, the J end by 0 bases, with 15 bases between. The length of the CDR3 is 15 residues. Germline loops: CDR1 MNHEY, CDR2 SVGAGI. CDR3 bases: TGTGCCAGCACCCCCTGGGGGGGGGCTAACTATGGCTACACCTTC. Residues: CASTPWGGANYGYTF.

The chain links TRBV2 to TRBJ1-2; the match to TRBD1 covers 7 bases. Germline CDR1 SNHLY, CDR2 FYNNEI. The trim removed 4 bases at V and 8 bases at J, leaving 7 bases unmatched. The CDR3 spans 13 residues. CDR3 nucleotides: TGTGCCAGCAGTGTCGACAGGGTATACGGCTACACCTTC. Translation gives CASSVDRVYGYTF.

The chain uses TRBV7-9 and TRBJ1-1, with D possibly TRBD1 on 5 matching bases. This CDR3 has 14 amino acids. Germline V lookup: CDR1 SEHNR, CDR2 FQNEAQ (reference sequence). Between the trimmed V and J ends, which lost 5 bases and 4 bases, there was a span of 14 bases. The CDR3 protein is CASSLGGRRTEAFF. Here the CDR3 DNA reads TGTGCCAGCAGCCTGGGGGGACGCCGCACTGAAGCTTTCTTT.

In this sample, this clone turned up a few times. The rearrangement links TRBV6-6 to TRBJ1-5; D possibly corresponds to TRBD1 (5 bases). V gave up 7 bases and J gave up 4 bases, with 20 bases separating them. Germline loops: CDR1 MNHNY, CDR2 SVGAGI (reference sequence). The CDR3 runs 16 residues. The CDR3 loop reads CASTTQGAGSNQPQHF. The CDR3 DNA reads as TGTGCCAGCACCACCCAGGGCGCAGGGTCGAATCAGCCCCAGCATTTT.

The V and J genes are TRBV6-1 and TRBJ2-5, with 9 bases aligning to TRBD1. TRBJ2-7 matches the DNA end more closely, so the J call is doubtful. This CDR3 is built from 16 residues. Germline CDR1 is MNHNS and CDR2 is SASEGT. The CDR3 sequence is CASSDSGTGSPYEQYF. The CDR3 DNA follows: TGTGCCAGCAGTGATTCAGGGACAGGGTCACCCTACGAGCAGTACTTC.

This chain connects TRBV9 to TRBJ2-5, with TRBD2 matching over 8 bases. Germline CDR1 and CDR2: SGDLS and YYNGEE. J lost 5 bases, V lost 4 bases, and 10 bases had no gene match. CDR3 size: 15 residues. CDR3 residues: CASSPRGTSPETQYF. The CDR3 coding sequence is TGTGCCAGCAGCCCCCGAGGGACTAGTCCGGAGACCCAGTACTTC.

The chain uses TRBV6-6 and TRBJ1-2; TRBD1 matches 8 bases. The CDR3 runs 14 residues. Trimming cost V 7 bases and J 0 bases; bases outside gene matches: 4. Germline assignment: CDR1 MNHNY and CDR2 SVGAGI (reference sequence). DNA of the CDR3: TGTGCCAGCAACCCGACAGGGGCTAACTATGGCTACACCTTC. It codes for CASNPTGANYGYTF.

V is TRBV5-4 and J is TRBJ2-2; maybe TRBD1 (6 bases). V dropped 3 bases and J dropped 1 base, with 10 bases sitting between them. The CDR3 covers 15 residues. Germline loops: CDR1 SGHNT, CDR2 YYREEE (reference sequence). The CDR3 DNA is TGTGCCAGCAGCTCGAAGGGGGTGAACACCGGGGAGCTGTTTTTT. Translation: CASSSKGVNTGELFF.

This clone was detected once. The CDR3 region has the DNA TGTGCCAGCGGATTACAGGGGGGACAAGAGACCCAGTACTTC. It encodes CASGLQGGQETQYF. V gene TRBV7-2 combines with J gene TRBJ2-5; 8 bases map to TRBD1. The CDR3 consists of 14 residues. Germline assignment: CDR1 SGHTA and CDR2 FQGNSA. J lost 2 bases, V lost 8 bases, and 7 bases had no gene match.

The genes are TRBV6-1 and TRBJ2-5, with 9 bases lining up with TRBD1. Germline loops: CDR1 MNHNS, CDR2 SASEGT. V dropped 2 bases and J dropped 5; count of bases not matched to a gene: 6. This CDR3 has 15 amino acids. For the CDR3, the DNA is TGTGCCAGCAGTGAACCCTGGACAGGGGACGAGACCCAGTACTTC. This sequence encodes CASSEPWTGDETQYF.

The J gene is TRBJ2-1, the V gene TRBV9; the match to TRBD2 covers 8 bases. Germline V gene lookup returns CDR1 SGDLS and CDR2 YYNGEE. V lost 6 bases and J lost 6; bases outside the gene matches: 17. This CDR3 is built from 17 residues. The CDR3 bases are TGTGCCAGCACCCGGGGGGGGCGTCCCTCCATGGGCAATGAGCAGTTCTTC. As protein: CASTRGGRPSMGNEQFF.

The V and J genes are TRBV27 and TRBJ1-2; the D gene is possibly TRBD1 (5 bases). Deletions cut 3 bases from V and 8 bases from J, with 13 bases between. The germline V gene has CDR1 MNHEY and CDR2 SMNVEV (reference sequence). The CDR3 runs 13 residues. The CDR3 region is CASSFVAGWGYTF. CDR3 sequence (DNA): TGTGCCAGCAGTTTCGTGGCAGGGTGGGGCTACACCTTC.

J is TRBJ2-1 and V is TRBV29-1; 9 bases match TRBD2. The CDR3 is 15 amino acids. J gave up 2 bases and V 5 bases, and 7 bases lay outside the gene matches. CDR1 SQVTM and CDR2 ANQGSEA come from the germline V gene. The CDR3 here is CSVLTSGSPYNEQFF. The DNA of the CDR3 is TGCAGCGTTTTGACTAGCGGCTCCCCCTACAATGAGCAGTTCTTC.

The chain uses TRBV7-8 and TRBJ1-5; D gene unclear. Looked up from germline, CDR1 is SGHVS and CDR2 is FQNEAQ. CDR3 size: 13 residues. The V end lost 5 bases, the J end lost 3 bases, and 8 bases lay between the germline ends. The CDR3 spells CASSGQSNQPQHF. In DNA, the CDR3 is TGTGCCAGCAGCGGGCAGTCCAATCAGCCCCAGCATTTT.

V and J are TRBV20-1 and TRBJ1-2; D is unresolved. CDR1 is DFQATT and CDR2 is SNEGSKA in the germline V gene (reference sequence). V lost 3 bases, J lost 10 bases, and 12 bases lay in between. This CDR3 is built from 11 residues. CDR3 in amino acids: CSARARETYTF. The CDR3 DNA reads TGCAGTGCTAGGGCGAGGGAGACCTACACCTTC.

The chain has TRBV7-9 and TRBJ2-7; 7 nucleotides match TRBD1. CDR1 is SEHNR and CDR2 is FQNEAQ in the germline V gene (reference sequence). J gave up 4 bases and V 2 bases, and 11 bases lay outside the gene matches. CDR3 size: 16 residues. CDR3 loop: CASSLLSDREQYEQYF. CDR3 nucleotide sequence: TGTGCCAGCAGCTTACTTAGTGACAGGGAGCAGTACGAGCAGTACTTC.

This clone was seen only a few times. This rearrangement joins TRBV27 to TRBJ1-2; D is possibly TRBD1 (6 bases). Trimming took off 2 bases at V and 5 bases at J, with 9 bases between the two ends. The CDR3 loop spans 13 amino acids. Looked up from germline, CDR1 is MNHEY and CDR2 is SMNVEV (reference sequence). The CDR3 nucleotides read TGTGCCAGCAGTTTAAACAGGGAGTATGGCTACACCTTC. Translating it yields CASSLNREYGYTF.

There are a few counts of this clone. The rearrangement links TRBV9 to TRBJ1-2; TRBD1 matches at 9 bases. The CDR3 covers 15 residues. Germline V gene sequence: CDR1 SGDLS, CDR2 YYNGEE. V lost 0 bases and J lost 8; bases outside the gene matches: 8. The CDR3 here is CASSVEGQGYRGYTF. The CDR3 DNA follows: TGTGCCAGCAGCGTAGAGGGACAGGGCTATAGGGGCTACACCTTC.

This chain uses TRBV6-5 with TRBJ1-1, with a possible D match to TRBD1 (5 bases). Trimming pared 1 base from V and 4 bases from J, leaving 16 bases between. CDR3 size: 16 residues. Germline V gene data show CDR1 as MNHEY and CDR2 as SVGAGI. The CDR3 region has the DNA TGTGCCAGCAGTTACTTCCCCTCGGTGGGGGGCACTGAAGCTTTCTTT. Translated, it gives CASSYFPSVGGTEAFF.

The V and J genes are TRBV6-5 and TRBJ1-5; unclear D gene. The V gene's germline CDR1 is MNHEY and CDR2 SVGAGI. The CDR3 has 13 residues. Trimming took off 2 bases at V and 5 bases at J, with 7 bases between the two ends. The CDR3 protein is CASSYNGYQPQHF. The CDR3 DNA is TGTGCCAGCAGTTACAACGGGTATCAGCCCCAGCATTTT.

This chain uses TRBV5-4 with TRBJ1-1; tentatively, D is TRBD1 (5 bases). The V end lost 1 base, the J end lost 4 bases, and 8 bases lay between the germline ends. The CDR3 spans 13 residues. CDR1 is SGHNT and CDR2 is YYREEE in the germline V gene (reference sequence). The CDR3 reads CASSLIGVTEAFF. The CDR3 DNA reads TGTGCCAGCAGCTTGATAGGGGTCACTGAAGCTTTCTTT.

This rearrangement joins TRBV9 to TRBJ1-6; D gene ambiguous. Germline values: CDR1 SGDLS, CDR2 YYNGEE. The CDR3 sequence is 13 residues long. The V gene lost 0 bases and the J gene lost 10 bases, with 8 bases spanning the gap. The CDR3 nucleotides are TGTGCCAGCAGCGTAGCACAGATCTCACCCCTCCACTTT. It specifies CASSVAQISPLHF.

J is TRBJ1-2 and V is TRBV6-1; D may be TRBD1 (5 bases). Germline CDR1 MNHNS, CDR2 SASEGT. The ends were cut back, 5 bases at V and 5 bases at J, with 18 bases in the middle. The CDR3 contains 15 residues. CDR3 loop: CASSQRVGRVYGYTF. DNA of the CDR3: TGTGCCAGCAGTCAAAGGGTAGGCAGGGTTTATGGCTACACCTTC.

V gene TRBV11-3 combines with J gene TRBJ1-5; 12 bases are a match to TRBD1. V lost 5 bases, J lost 6 bases, and 5 bases stayed unmatched. The CDR3 spans 15 residues. The V gene's germline CDR1 is SGHNT and CDR2 YENEEA. Here the CDR3 DNA reads TGTGCCAGCAGCGACCGGGACAGGGGGCGTCAGCCCCAGCATTTT. As protein: CASSDRDRGRQPQHF.

The V and J genes are TRBV5-6 and TRBJ2-7; TRBD1 aligns across 10 bases. The ends lost 5 bases at V and 1 base at J; junction bases unmatched: 3. CDR1 is SGHDT, CDR2 YYEEEE, per germline. The length of the CDR3 is 14 residues. CDR3 DNA sequence: TGTGCCAGCAGGGGACAGGGGTCGTCCTACGAGCAGTACTTC. It codes for CASRGQGSSYEQYF. The full variable domain, rest sourced from reference TRBV5-6 and TRBJ2-7, is DAGVTQSPTHLIKTRGQQVTLRCSPKSGHDTVSWYQQALGQGPQFIFQYYEEEERQRGNFPDRFSGHQFPNYSSELNVNALLLGDSALYLCASRGQGSSYEQYFGPGTRLTVT.

This chain joins TRBV6-5 and TRBJ2-7; D might be TRBD2 (6 bases). V dropped 4 bases and J dropped 2 bases, with 12 bases sitting between them. Germline V gene lookup returns CDR1 MNHEY and CDR2 SVGAGI. This CDR3 has 14 residues. DNA of the CDR3: TGTGCCAGCAGTTGGGACTCTCGGACCTACGAGCAGTACTTC. Its protein is CASSWDSRTYEQYF.